The 6 T cell receptor beta chains below come from one sample, sequenced in a study of blood T cell repertoires in COVID-19. Repertoires were generated with immunoSEQ multiplex PCR, while TCRdb's copy carries only in-frame clones and drops some. The sample lists about 94,000 clones; 80% were seen once. Material for sequencing was peripheral blood. The receptors were sampled from a human donor in a cohort sampled during active COVID-19.

Only a few counts were recorded for this clone. J is TRBJ2-5 and V is TRBV2; 13 bases fit TRBD2. Germline V CDR1 and CDR2: SNHLY, FYNNEI. This CDR3 region has 14 residues. V gave up 7 bases and J gave up 5 bases; unmatched junction bases: 4. CDR3 in amino acids: CASMRTSGSETQYF. In nucleotides, the CDR3 is TGTGCCAGCATGAGGACTAGCGGGAGTGAGACCCAGTACTTC.

This clone was seen a single time. The rearrangement links TRBV6-5 to TRBJ2-7; 8 bases map to TRBD1. Germline V lookup: CDR1 MNHEY, CDR2 SVGAGI. The junction had 2 bases not matched to a gene; V was cut back by 8 bases and J by 2 bases. The CDR3 has 12 amino acids. The CDR3 here is CASSGGPYEQYF. CDR3 sequence (DNA): TGTGCCAGCTCAGGGGGCCCCTACGAGCAGTACTTC.

The chain links TRBV6-5 to TRBJ1-1, with 7 bases that match TRBD1. J gave up 1 base and V 7 bases, and 6 bases lay outside the gene matches. CDR3 length: 14 amino acids. Per the germline V gene, CDR1 is MNHEY and CDR2 is SVGAGI. CDR3 region: CASISRGANTEAFF. The CDR3, as DNA: TGTGCCAGCATTAGCAGGGGGGCGAACACTGAAGCTTTCTTT.

V is TRBV4-1 and J is TRBJ2-6; 7 bases align to TRBD1. This CDR3 region has 19 residues. V was clipped by 4 bases and J by 1 base; unmatched bases: 13. CDR1 and CDR2 (germline): MGHRA, YSYEKL. In DNA form, the CDR3 reads TGCGCCAGCAGCCCCTATGGGAAAGGGGGCTTATCTGGGGCCAACGTCCTGACTTTC. As protein: CASSPYGKGGLSGANVLTF.

The rearrangement uses TRBV9 and TRBJ1-3; TRBD1 aligns across 9 bases. This CDR3 has 16 residues. Trimming cost V 3 bases and J 0 bases; bases outside gene matches: 4. Per germline, CDR1 SGDLS and CDR2 YYNGEE. DNA for the CDR3: TGTGCCAGCAGCGCAGGGACAGGGCCCTCTGGAAACACCATATATTTT. Amino acids: CASSAGTGPSGNTIYF.

The V call is TRBV7-9, the J call TRBJ2-7, with 9 bases lining up with TRBD1. CDR3 size: 15 residues. Germline assignment: CDR1 SEHNR and CDR2 FQNEAQ (reference sequence). V shed 5 bases, J shed 5 bases, and the junction held 10 bases outside the gene matches. CDR3 in DNA: TGTGCCAGCAGCCAGAAGGGACAGGGAGTCCACGAGCAGTACTTC. Translation gives CASSQKGQGVHEQYF. The variable domain in full, completed from reference TRBV7-9 and TRBJ2-7, reads DTGVSQNPRHKITKRGQNVTFRCDPISEHNRLYWYRQTLGQGPEFLTYFQNEAQLEKSRLLSDRFSAERPKGSFSTLEIQRTEQGDSAMYLCASSQKGQGVHEQYFGPGTRLTVT.